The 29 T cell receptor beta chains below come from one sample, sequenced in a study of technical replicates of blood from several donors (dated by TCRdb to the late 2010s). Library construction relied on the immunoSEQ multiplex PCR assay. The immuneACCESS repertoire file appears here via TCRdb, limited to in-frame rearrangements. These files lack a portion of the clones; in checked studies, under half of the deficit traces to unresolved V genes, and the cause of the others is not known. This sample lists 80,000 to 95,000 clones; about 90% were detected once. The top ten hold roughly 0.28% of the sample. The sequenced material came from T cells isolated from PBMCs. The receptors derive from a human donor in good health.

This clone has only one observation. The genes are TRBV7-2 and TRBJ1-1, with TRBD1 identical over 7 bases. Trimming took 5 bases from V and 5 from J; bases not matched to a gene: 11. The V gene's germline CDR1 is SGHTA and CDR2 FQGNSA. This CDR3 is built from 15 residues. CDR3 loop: CASSPTRQGSTEAFF. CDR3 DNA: TGTGCCAGCAGCCCGACTAGACAGGGAAGTACTGAAGCTTTCTTT.

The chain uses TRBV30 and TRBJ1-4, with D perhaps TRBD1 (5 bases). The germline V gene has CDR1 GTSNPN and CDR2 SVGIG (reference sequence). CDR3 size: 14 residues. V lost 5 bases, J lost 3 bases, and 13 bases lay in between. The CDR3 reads CAWATGTSNEKLFF. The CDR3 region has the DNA TGTGCCTGGGCCACCGGGACTTCTAATGAAAAACTGTTTTTT.

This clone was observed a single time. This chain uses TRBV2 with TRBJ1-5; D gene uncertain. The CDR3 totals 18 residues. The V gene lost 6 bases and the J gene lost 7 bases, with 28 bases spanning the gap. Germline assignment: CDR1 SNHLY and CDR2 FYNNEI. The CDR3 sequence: CASRRRRTLAISGQPQHF. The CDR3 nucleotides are TGTGCCAGCAGGCGCAGGAGGACCTTAGCAATATCCGGACAGCCCCAGCATTTT.

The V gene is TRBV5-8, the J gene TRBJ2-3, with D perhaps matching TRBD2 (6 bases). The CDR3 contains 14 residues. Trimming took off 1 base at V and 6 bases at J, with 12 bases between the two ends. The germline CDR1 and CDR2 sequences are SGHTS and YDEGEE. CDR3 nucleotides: TGTGCCAGCAGCTTGAGGGGCGGGGCGGATACGCAGTATTTT. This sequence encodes CASSLRGGADTQYF.

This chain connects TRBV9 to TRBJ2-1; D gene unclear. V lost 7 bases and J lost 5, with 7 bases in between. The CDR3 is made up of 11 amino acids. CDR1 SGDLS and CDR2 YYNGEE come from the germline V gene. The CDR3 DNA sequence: TGTGCCAGCGGTAGCAACAATGAGCAGTTCTTC. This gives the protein CASGSNNEQFF.

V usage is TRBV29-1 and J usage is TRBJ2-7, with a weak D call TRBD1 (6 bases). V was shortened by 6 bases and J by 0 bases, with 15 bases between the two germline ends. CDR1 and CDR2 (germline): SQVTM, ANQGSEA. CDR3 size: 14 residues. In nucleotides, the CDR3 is TGCAGCGTCTATTCCGGGACATCCTCCTACGAGCAGTACTTC. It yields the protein CSVYSGTSSYEQYF.

The CDR3 loop reads CASSLDDGRALNEQFF. CDR3 coding DNA: TGTGCCAGCAGCTTAGATGACGGGAGGGCCTTAAATGAGCAGTTCTTC. This chain joins TRBV7-8 and TRBJ2-1; 8 nucleotides align to TRBD2. Germline CDR1 SGHVS, CDR2 FQNEAQ. Germline trimming cut 1 base from V and 7 bases from J; bases unmatched to any gene: 9. The length of the CDR3 is 16 residues.

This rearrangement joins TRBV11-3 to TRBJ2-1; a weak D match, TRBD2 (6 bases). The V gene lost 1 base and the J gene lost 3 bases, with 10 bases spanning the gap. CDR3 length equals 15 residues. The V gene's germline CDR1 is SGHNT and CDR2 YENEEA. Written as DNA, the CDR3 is TGTGCCAGCAGCTTAGTGTGGGGGGACTACAATGAGCAGTTCTTC. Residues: CASSLVWGDYNEQFF.

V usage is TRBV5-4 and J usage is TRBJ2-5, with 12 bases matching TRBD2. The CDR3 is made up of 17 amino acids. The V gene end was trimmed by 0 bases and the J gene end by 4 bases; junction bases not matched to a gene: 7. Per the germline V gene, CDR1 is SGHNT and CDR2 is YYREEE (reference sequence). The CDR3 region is CASSLEASGRGGETQYF. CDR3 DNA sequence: TGTGCCAGCAGCTTGGAGGCTAGCGGGAGGGGCGGAGAGACCCAGTACTTC.

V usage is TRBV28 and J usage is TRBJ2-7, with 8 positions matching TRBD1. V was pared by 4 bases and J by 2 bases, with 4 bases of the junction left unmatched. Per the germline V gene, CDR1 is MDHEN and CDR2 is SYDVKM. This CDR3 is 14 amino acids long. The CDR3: CASSSWDRTYEQYF. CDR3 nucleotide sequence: TGTGCCAGCAGTTCCTGGGACAGGACCTACGAGCAGTACTTC.

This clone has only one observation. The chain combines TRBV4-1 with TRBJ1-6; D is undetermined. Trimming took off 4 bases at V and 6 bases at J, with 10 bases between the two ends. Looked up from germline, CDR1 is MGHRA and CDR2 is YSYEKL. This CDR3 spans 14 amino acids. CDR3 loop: CASSRVGSNSPLHF. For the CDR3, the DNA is TGCGCCAGCAGCCGAGTGGGGAGTAATTCACCCCTCCACTTT.

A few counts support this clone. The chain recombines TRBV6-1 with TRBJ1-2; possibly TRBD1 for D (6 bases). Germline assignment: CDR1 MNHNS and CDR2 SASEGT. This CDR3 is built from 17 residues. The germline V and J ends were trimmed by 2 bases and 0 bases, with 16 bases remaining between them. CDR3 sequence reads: CASSETFYREANYGYTF. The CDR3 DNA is TGTGCCAGCAGTGAAACGTTCTACAGGGAAGCTAACTATGGCTACACCTTC.

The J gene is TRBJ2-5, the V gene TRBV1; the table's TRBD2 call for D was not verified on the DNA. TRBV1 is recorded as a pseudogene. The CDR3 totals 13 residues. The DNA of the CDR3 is TGCACCAGCAGCCCGGAGATCGGCGAGACCCAGTACTTC. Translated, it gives CTSSPEIGETQYF.

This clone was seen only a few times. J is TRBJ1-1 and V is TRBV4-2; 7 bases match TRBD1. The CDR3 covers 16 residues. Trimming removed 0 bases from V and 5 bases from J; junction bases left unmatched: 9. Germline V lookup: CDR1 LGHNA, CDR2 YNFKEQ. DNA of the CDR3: TGTGCCAGCAGCCAAGAAGAGGGGGCGAGAGGGACTGAAGCTTTCTTT. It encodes CASSQEEGARGTEAFF.

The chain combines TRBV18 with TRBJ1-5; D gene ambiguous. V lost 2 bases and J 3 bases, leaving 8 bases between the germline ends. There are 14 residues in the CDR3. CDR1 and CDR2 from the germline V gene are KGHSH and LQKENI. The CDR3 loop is CASSPEAANQPQHF. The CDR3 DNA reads TGTGCCAGCTCACCAGAGGCAGCCAATCAGCCCCAGCATTTT.

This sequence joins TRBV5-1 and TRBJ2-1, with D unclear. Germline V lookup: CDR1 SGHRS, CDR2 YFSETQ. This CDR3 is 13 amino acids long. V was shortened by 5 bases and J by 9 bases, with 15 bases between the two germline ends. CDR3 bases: TGCGCCAGCAGTTTTGAACCTCGAGGTGAGCAGTTCTTC. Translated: CASSFEPRGEQFF.

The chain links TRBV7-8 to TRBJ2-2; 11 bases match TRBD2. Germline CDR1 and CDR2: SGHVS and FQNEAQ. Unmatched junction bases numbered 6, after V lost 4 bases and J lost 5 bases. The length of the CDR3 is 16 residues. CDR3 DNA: TGTGCCAGCAGCTCGAGCGCTAGCGGGGGGACCGGGGAGCTGTTTTTT. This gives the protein CASSSSASGGTGELFF.

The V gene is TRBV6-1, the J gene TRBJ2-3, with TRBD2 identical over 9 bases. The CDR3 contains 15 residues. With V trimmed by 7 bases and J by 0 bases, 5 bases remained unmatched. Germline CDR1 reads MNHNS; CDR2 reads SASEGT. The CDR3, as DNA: TGTGCCAGCACTAGCGGGGATACTAGCACAGATACGCAGTATTTT. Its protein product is CASTSGDTSTDTQYF.

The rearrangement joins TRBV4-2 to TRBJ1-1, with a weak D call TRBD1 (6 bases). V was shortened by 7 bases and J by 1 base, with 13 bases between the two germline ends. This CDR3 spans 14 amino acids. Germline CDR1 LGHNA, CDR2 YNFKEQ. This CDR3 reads CASKVARGNTEAFF. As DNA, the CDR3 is TGTGCCAGCAAGGTAGCCAGGGGGAACACTGAAGCTTTCTTT.

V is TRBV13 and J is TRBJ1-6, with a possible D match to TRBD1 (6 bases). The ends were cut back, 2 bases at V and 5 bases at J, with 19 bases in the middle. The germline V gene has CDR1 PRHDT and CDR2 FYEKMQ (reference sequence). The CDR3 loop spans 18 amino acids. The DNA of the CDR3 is TGTGCCAGCAGCTTAACAACGGACAGCTTGGTCCATAATTCACCCCTCCACTTT. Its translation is CASSLTTDSLVHNSPLHF. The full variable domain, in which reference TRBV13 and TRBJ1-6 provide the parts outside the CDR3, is AAGVIQSPRHLIKEKRETATLKCYPIPRHDTVYWYQQGPGQDPQFLISFYEKMQSDKGSIPDRFSAQQFSDYHSELNMSSLELGDSALYFCASSLTTDSLVHNSPLHFGNGTRLTVT.

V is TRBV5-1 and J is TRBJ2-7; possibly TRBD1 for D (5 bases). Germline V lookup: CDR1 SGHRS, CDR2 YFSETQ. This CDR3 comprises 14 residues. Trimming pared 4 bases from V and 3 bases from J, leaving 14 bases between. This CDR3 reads CASSPATALYEQYF. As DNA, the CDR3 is TGCGCCAGCAGCCCGGCGACAGCTCTCTACGAGCAGTACTTC.

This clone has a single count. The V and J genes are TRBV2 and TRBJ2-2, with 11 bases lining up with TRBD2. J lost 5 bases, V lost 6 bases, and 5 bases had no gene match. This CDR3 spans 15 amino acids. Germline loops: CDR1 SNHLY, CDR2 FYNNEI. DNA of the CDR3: TGTGCCAGCAGGGTAGCGGGAGGGAAGACCGGGGAGCTGTTTTTT. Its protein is CASRVAGGKTGELFF.

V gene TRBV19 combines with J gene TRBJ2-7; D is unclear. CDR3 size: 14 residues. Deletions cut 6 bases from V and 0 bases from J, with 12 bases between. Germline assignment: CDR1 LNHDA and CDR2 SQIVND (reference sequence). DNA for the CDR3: TGTGCCAGTAGCATTGGCACCCACTCCTACGAGCAGTACTTC. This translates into CASSIGTHSYEQYF.

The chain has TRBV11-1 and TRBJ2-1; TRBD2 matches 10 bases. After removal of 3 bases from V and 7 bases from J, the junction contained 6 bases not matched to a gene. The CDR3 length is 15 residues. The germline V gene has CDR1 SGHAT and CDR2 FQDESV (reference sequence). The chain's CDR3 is CASSFTSGAKNEQFF. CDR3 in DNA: TGTGCCAGCAGCTTCACTAGCGGGGCAAAAAATGAGCAGTTCTTC.

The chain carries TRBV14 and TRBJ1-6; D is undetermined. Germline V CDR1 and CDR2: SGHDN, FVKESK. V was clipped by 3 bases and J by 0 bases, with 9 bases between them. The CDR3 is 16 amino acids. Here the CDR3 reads CASSHGQSSYNSPLHF. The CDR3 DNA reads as TGTGCCAGCAGCCATGGGCAAAGCTCCTATAATTCACCCCTCCACTTT.

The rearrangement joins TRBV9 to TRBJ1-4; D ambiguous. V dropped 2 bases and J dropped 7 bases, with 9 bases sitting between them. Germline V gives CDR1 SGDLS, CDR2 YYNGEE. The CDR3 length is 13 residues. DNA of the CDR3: TGTGCCAGCAGCGTCGCCGGTGGTGAAAAACTGTTTTTT. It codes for CASSVAGGEKLFF.

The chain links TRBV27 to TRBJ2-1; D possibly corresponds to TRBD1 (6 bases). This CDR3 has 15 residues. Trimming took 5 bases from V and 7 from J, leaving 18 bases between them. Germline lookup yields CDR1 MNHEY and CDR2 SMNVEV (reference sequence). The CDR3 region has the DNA TGTGCCAGCAGTGCCTCAGGGGAGTGGTGGAATGAGCAGTTCTTC. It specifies CASSASGEWWNEQFF.

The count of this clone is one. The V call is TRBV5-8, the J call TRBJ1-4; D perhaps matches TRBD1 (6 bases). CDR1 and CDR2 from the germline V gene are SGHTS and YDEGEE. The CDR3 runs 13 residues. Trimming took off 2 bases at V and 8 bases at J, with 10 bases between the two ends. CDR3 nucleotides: TGTGCCAGCAGCTTAGGGGGGGACGAAAAACTGTTTTTT. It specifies CASSLGGDEKLFF. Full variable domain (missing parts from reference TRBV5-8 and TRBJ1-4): EAGVTQSPTHLIKTRGQQATLRCSPISGHTSVYWYQQALGLGLQFLLWYDEGEERNRGNFPPRFSGRQFPNYSSELNVNALELEDSALYLCASSLGGDEKLFFGSGTQLSVL.

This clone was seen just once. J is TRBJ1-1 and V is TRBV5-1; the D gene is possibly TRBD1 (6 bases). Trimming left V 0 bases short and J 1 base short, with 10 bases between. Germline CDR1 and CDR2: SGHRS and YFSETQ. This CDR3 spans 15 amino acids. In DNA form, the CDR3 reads TGCGCCAGCAGCTTGGAAGGGACATCGAACACTGAAGCTTTCTTT. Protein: CASSLEGTSNTEAFF.